This T cell receptor beta chain appears in the sequencing data of a study of blood T cell repertoires in COVID-19. Study-wide background: T cells, B-cell-depleted T cells, or PBMCs provided the cDNA or gDNA that served as material.

Ages ranged from about 18 to 100 years, with residence in some 25 US areas. Study processing details: Nucleated cell counts were estimated from reference gene primer amplification. Profiling relied on immunoSEQ multiplex PCR, and the TCRdb table lists in-frame clones only, not all of them. V, J and clone size were drawn from that table, and D and trimming were deduced from the DNA. The table records about 260,000 clones, around 88% of them present only once. Germline V gives CDR1 MDHEN, CDR2 SYDVKM. The CDR3 is 18 amino acids. Trimming took off 3 bases at V and 4 bases at J, with 19 bases between the two ends.

The genes are TRBV28 and TRBJ2-6; perhaps TRBD1 as D (5 bases). Sequencing was performed on PBMCs or T cells enriched from blood (not recorded which). The TCR originated in a woman in her thirties or forties with acute COVID-19. The CDR3 sequence is CASSFAFTWGTGANVLTF. CDR3 sequence (DNA): TGTGCCAGCAGTTTCGCGTTTACCTGGGGCACGGGGGCCAACGTCCTGACTTTC.